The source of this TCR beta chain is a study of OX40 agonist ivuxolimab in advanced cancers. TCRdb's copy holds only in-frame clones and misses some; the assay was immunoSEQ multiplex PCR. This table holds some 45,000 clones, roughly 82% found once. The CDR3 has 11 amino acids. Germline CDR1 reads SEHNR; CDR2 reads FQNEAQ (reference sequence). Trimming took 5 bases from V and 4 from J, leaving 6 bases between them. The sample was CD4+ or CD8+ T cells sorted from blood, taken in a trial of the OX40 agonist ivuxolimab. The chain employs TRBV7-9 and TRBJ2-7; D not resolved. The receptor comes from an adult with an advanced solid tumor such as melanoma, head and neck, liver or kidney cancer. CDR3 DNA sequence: TGTGCCAGCAGCCGAAATTACGAGCAGTACTTC. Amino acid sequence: CASSRNYEQYF.